One and the same sample provided the 29 T cell receptor beta chains below, sequenced in a study of cytomegalovirus exposure and HLA in healthy donors. A multiplex PCR was run with 60 Vbeta primers and 13 Jbeta primers. Profiled with immunoSEQ multiplex PCR; TCRdb holds only in-frame clones, not every one. The data contain roughly 140,000 clones, about 78% of them singletons. Sequenced: PBMCs. The receptors shown here come from a man aged 40-50 years in good health and CMV-seropositive.

A note on this clone: Other DNA sequences of this sample code for an identical CDR3. The chain links TRBV4-1 to TRBJ2-7; TRBD2 matches at 12 bases. This CDR3 region has 15 residues. Trimming removed 4 bases from V and 2 bases from J; junction bases left unmatched: 3. Germline assignment: CDR1 MGHRA and CDR2 YSYEKL. For the CDR3, the DNA is TGCGCCAGCAGCCCCCGGACTAGCGGGACCTACGAGCAGTACTTC. Protein: CASSPRTSGTYEQYF.

This clone was detected a few times. V and J are TRBV5-4 and TRBJ2-7, with 7 bases aligning to TRBD1. Germline loops: CDR1 SGHNT, CDR2 YYREEE (reference sequence). The V segment lost 9 bases and the J segment 7 bases; nucleotides outside the gene matches: 10. This CDR3 is 12 amino acids long. CDR3 protein: CAMRQGQGEQYF. The DNA of the CDR3 is TGTGCCATGCGACAGGGTCAGGGGGAGCAGTACTTC. Supplemented by reference TRBV5-4 and TRBJ2-7, the full variable domain reads ETGVTQSPTHLIKTRGQQVTLRCSSQSGHNTVSWYQQALGQGPQFIFQYYREEENGRGNFPPRFSGLQFPNYSSELNVNALELDDSALYLCAMRQGQGEQYFGPGTRLTVT.

This chain uses TRBV11-2 with TRBJ2-7, with D perhaps matching TRBD2 (6 bases). Germline CDR1 SGHAT, CDR2 FQNNGV. The V end lost 9 bases, the J end lost 2 bases, and 14 bases lay between the germline ends. The CDR3 covers 13 residues. The DNA for the CDR3 is TGTGCCAGTGGAGCGGGTCCTACCTACGAGCAGTACTTC. Amino acids: CASGAGPTYEQYF.

V and J are TRBV9 and TRBJ2-7, with a tentative D call TRBD1 (6 bases). The CDR3 length is 13 residues. Between the trimmed V and J ends, which lost 3 bases and 7 bases, there was a span of 14 bases. Germline CDR1 reads SGDLS; CDR2 reads YYNGEE. CDR3 DNA: TGTGCCAGCAGCGCCGAGACAGGCTGGGAGCAGTACTTC. This translates into CASSAETGWEQYF.

The chain's CDR3 is CASSQVDGGKLNTEAFF. CDR3 bases: TGTGCCAGCAGCCAAGTGGATGGAGGAAAACTGAACACTGAAGCTTTCTTT. The chain employs TRBV14 and TRBJ1-1; D unclear. Germline V gene data show CDR1 as SGHDN and CDR2 as FVKESK. CDR3 length equals 17 residues. Trimming stripped 1 base from V and 0 bases from J, with 15 bases between.

This chain uses TRBV5-3 with TRBJ1-2; 10 nucleotides match TRBD1. TRBV5-3 is identified as an open reading frame with a role that is uncertain. Trimming cost V 0 bases and J 5 bases; bases outside gene matches: 4. This CDR3 has 15 amino acids. For the CDR3, the DNA is TGTGCCAGAAGCTTGGGGGACAGGGGAGGATATGGCTACACCTTC. Translating it yields CARSLGDRGGYGYTF.

The rearrangement links TRBV4-3 to TRBJ2-1; 10 bases are shared with TRBD2. Trimming cost V 4 bases and J 7 bases; bases outside gene matches: 7. CDR1 and CDR2 from the germline V gene are LGHNA and YSLEER. This CDR3 has 15 residues. The CDR3 sequence: CASSLGLALVNEQFF. The CDR3 region has the DNA TGCGCCAGCAGCCTGGGACTAGCGTTGGTGAATGAGCAGTTCTTC.

The chain employs TRBV18 and TRBJ2-7; 9 bases are a match to TRBD2. Germline CDR1 and CDR2: KGHSH and LQKENI. This CDR3 region has 14 residues. Losses at the gene ends were 5 bases for V and 2 bases for J; bases not matched to a gene: 4. Here the CDR3 DNA reads TGTGCCAGCTCAGGAGCGGGGGGTACCTACGAGCAGTACTTC. It is translated as CASSGAGGTYEQYF. Using reference TRBV18 and TRBJ2-7 for the parts outside the CDR3, the full variable domain is NAGVMQNPRHLVRRRGQEARLRCSPMKGHSHVYWYRQLPEEGLKFMVYLQKENIIDESGMPKERFSAEFPKEGPSILRIQQVVRGDSAAYFCASSGAGGTYEQYFGPGTRLTVT.

V gene TRBV9 combines with J gene TRBJ1-1, with a possible D match to TRBD1 (6 bases). The CDR3 spans 15 residues. From germline, CDR1 is SGDLS and CDR2 YYNGEE. V shed 4 bases and J shed 4 bases, with 17 bases lying between them. The CDR3 DNA reads TGTGCCAGCAGCCTAAGAGGGGGGGGCGGCACTGAAGCTTTCTTT. It specifies CASSLRGGGGTEAFF. The full variable domain, rest sourced from reference TRBV9 and TRBJ1-1, is DSGVTQTPKHLITATGQRVTLRCSPRSGDLSVYWYQQSLDQGLQFLIQYYNGEERAKGNILERFSAQQFPDLHSELNLSSLELGDSALYFCASSLRGGGGTEAFFGQGTRLTVV.

The rearrangement links TRBV4-1 to TRBJ2-7, with D possibly TRBD1 on 6 matching bases. The CDR3 spans 14 residues. The germline gives CDR1 MGHRA, CDR2 YSYEKL. V was pared by 3 bases and J by 3 bases, with 12 bases between. The CDR3 loop is CASSHRTENYEQYF. CDR3 nucleotide sequence: TGCGCCAGCAGCCACCGGACAGAGAACTACGAGCAGTACTTC.

The chain employs TRBV5-4 and TRBJ1-6; no firm D call. CDR1 and CDR2 (germline): SGHNT, YYREEE (reference sequence). This CDR3 spans 12 amino acids. V gave up 4 bases and J gave up 7 bases, with 6 bases separating them. CDR3 nucleotides: TGTGCCAGCAGCCGACAAAATTCACCCCTCCACTTT. It is translated as CASSRQNSPLHF.

With respect to this clone: At the DNA level, this CDR3 is encoded by other sequences in the same sample as well. The V gene is TRBV28, the J gene TRBJ1-5; the D gene is possibly TRBD1 (5 bases). The V gene lost 5 bases and the J gene lost 3 bases, with 11 bases spanning the gap. This CDR3 is built from 14 residues. Germline CDR1 and CDR2: MDHEN and SYDVKM. CDR3 region: CASSRGGNNQPQHF. The DNA of the CDR3 is TGTGCCAGCAGTCGGGGGGGGAACAATCAGCCCCAGCATTTT.

This chain uses TRBV9 with TRBJ2-1, with TRBD2 identical over 10 bases. Per germline, CDR1 SGDLS and CDR2 YYNGEE. This CDR3 is 16 amino acids long. Losses at the gene ends were 1 base for V and 7 bases for J; bases not matched to a gene: 8. The CDR3 loop is CASSVRAGTSVNEQFF. The CDR3 DNA sequence: TGTGCCAGCAGCGTACGGGCAGGGACTAGCGTAAATGAGCAGTTCTTC.

This clone appeared a single time. The chain links TRBV28 to TRBJ1-4; 8 nucleotides line up with TRBD1. CDR3 size: 13 residues. The ends lost 10 bases at V and 7 bases at J; junction bases unmatched: 8. CDR1 is MDHEN, CDR2 SYDVKM, per germline. The CDR3 DNA reads TGTGCCACCATAGACAGGGGCACTGAAAAACTGTTTTTT. Its protein is CATIDRGTEKLFF. The whole variable domain, filled in from reference TRBV28 and TRBJ1-4, reads DVKVTQSSRYLVKRTGEKVFLECVQDMDHENMFWYRQDPGLGLRLIYFSYDVKMKEKGDIPEGYSVSREKKERFSLILESASTNQTSMYLCATIDRGTEKLFFGSGTQLSVL.

The V call is TRBV27, the J call TRBJ1-2; 9 bases align to TRBD1. V trimming: 5 bases; J trimming: 2 bases; junction bases outside the gene matches: 6. This CDR3 spans 15 amino acids. The germline V gene has CDR1 MNHEY and CDR2 SMNVEV (reference sequence). The CDR3 nucleotides read TGTGCCAGCAGTGGCCGGGACAGGGTGAACTATGGCTACACCTTC. It encodes CASSGRDRVNYGYTF.

This clone was seen a handful of times. This chain uses TRBV19 with TRBJ2-7, with TRBD1 as a possible D gene (6 bases). The CDR3 runs to 16 residues. With 5 bases removed from V and 4 bases from J, the gap between germline ends came to 21 bases. Germline V gene data show CDR1 as LNHDA and CDR2 as SQIVND (reference sequence). The DNA for the CDR3 is TGTGCCAGTAGTCGCCCCGTCGGGTCAGGGGCTTACGAGCAGTACTTC. Residues: CASSRPVGSGAYEQYF.

The chain recombines TRBV2 with TRBJ2-3; TRBD2 matches at 12 bases. CDR3 size: 16 residues. The V gene's germline CDR1 is SNHLY and CDR2 FYNNEI. Trimming took 5 bases from V and 6 from J; bases not matched to a gene: 9. CDR3: CASSSTLLAGGDTQYF. DNA for the CDR3: TGTGCCAGCAGTTCCACCCTACTAGCGGGGGGTGATACGCAGTATTTT.

CDR3 sequence reads: CASSIPGTSLAGELFF. The DNA for the CDR3 is TGCGCCAGCAGCATACCCGGGACTAGCTTGGCCGGGGAGCTGTTTTTT. V usage is TRBV5-1 and J usage is TRBJ2-2, with 9 bases aligning to TRBD2. With V trimmed by 4 bases and J by 6 bases, 10 bases remained unmatched. This CDR3 spans 16 amino acids. CDR1 SGHRS and CDR2 YFSETQ come from the germline V gene.

V gene TRBV27 combines with J gene TRBJ2-7; D perhaps matches TRBD2 (7 bases). This CDR3 contains 14 residues. CDR1 MNHEY and CDR2 SMNVEV come from the germline V gene (reference sequence). Between the trimmed V and J ends, which lost 4 bases and 4 bases, there was a span of 14 bases. For the CDR3, the DNA is TGTGCCAGCAGTTACGGGGGGCCCGCTTACGAGCAGTACTTC. Translating it yields CASSYGGPAYEQYF.

J is TRBJ2-1 and V is TRBV2; 7 bases match TRBD1. V shed 3 bases and J 3 bases; nucleotides not matched to a gene: 5. Germline CDR1 reads SNHLY; CDR2 reads FYNNEI. The CDR3 is 15 residues long. CDR3 protein: CASSEPGDSYNEQFF. The CDR3 DNA follows: TGTGCCAGCAGTGAGCCAGGGGACAGCTACAATGAGCAGTTCTTC. The complete variable domain, with remaining parts taken from reference TRBV2 and TRBJ2-1, reads EPEVTQTPSHQVTQMGQEVILRCVPISNHLYFYWYRQILGQKVEFLVSFYNNEISEKSEIFDDQFSVERPDGSNFTLKIRSTKLEDSAMYFCASSEPGDSYNEQFFGPGTRLTVL.

The chain joins TRBV27 to TRBJ2-7; 8 bases align to TRBD1. Germline trimming cut 5 bases from V and 3 bases from J; bases unmatched to any gene: 9. This CDR3 region has 15 residues. Germline V gene sequence: CDR1 MNHEY, CDR2 SMNVEV (reference sequence). The CDR3 reads CASSKLQGGVYEQYF. Here the CDR3 DNA reads TGTGCCAGCAGTAAGCTACAGGGGGGAGTCTACGAGCAGTACTTC.

A single count supports this clone. The V call is TRBV15, the J call TRBJ1-2; weak D call: TRBD1 (5 bases). With 4 bases removed from V and 2 bases from J, the gap between germline ends came to 20 bases. Per the germline V gene, CDR1 is LNHNV and CDR2 is YYDKDF (reference sequence). The CDR3 totals 17 residues. The CDR3 spells CATSKSYTIDSNYGYTF. CDR3 DNA sequence: TGTGCCACCAGCAAAAGCTACACGATTGACAGCAACTATGGCTACACCTTC. Full variable domain (rest looked up from reference TRBV15 and TRBJ1-2): DAMVIQNPRYQVTQFGKPVTLSCSQTLNHNVMYWYQQKSSQAPKLLFHYYDKDFNNEADTPDNFQSRRPNTSFCFLDIRSPGLGDTAMYLCATSKSYTIDSNYGYTFGSGTRLTVV.

This sequence joins TRBV5-1 and TRBJ2-1, with 8 bases fitting TRBD2. CDR1 and CDR2 (germline): SGHRS, YFSETQ. V was pared by 3 bases and J by 5 bases, with 4 bases of the junction left unmatched. The CDR3 sequence is 14 residues long. In nucleotides, the CDR3 is TGCGCCAGCAGCTCGGGACTAGTAGACAATGAGCAGTTCTTC. Translating it yields CASSSGLVDNEQFF.

This clone is a singleton in its sample. J is TRBJ2-1 and V is TRBV7-2; possible D gene TRBD2, 5 bases. V lost 5 bases and J lost 1, with 15 bases in between. Germline V lookup: CDR1 SGHTA, CDR2 FQGNSA. This CDR3 spans 16 amino acids. CDR3 nucleotides: TGTGCCAGCAGCCCCGCGGGTCTATTGTCCTACAATGAGCAGTTCTTC. Translation gives CASSPAGLLSYNEQFF.

V is TRBV7-2 and J is TRBJ1-5, with 7 positions matching TRBD1. Germline CDR1 is SGHTA and CDR2 is FQGNSA. The CDR3 loop spans 15 amino acids. V trimming: 1 base; J trimming: 3 bases; junction bases outside the gene matches: 3. CDR3 sequence (DNA): TGTGCCAGCAGCTTAGAAGGGACAGCCAATCAGCCCCAGCATTTT. Encoded protein: CASSLEGTANQPQHF. Full variable domain (rest looked up from reference TRBV7-2 and TRBJ1-5): GAGVSQSPSNKVTEKGKDVELRCDPISGHTALYWYRQSLGQGLEFLIYFQGNSAPDKSGLPSDRFSAERTGGSVSTLTIQRTQQEDSAVYLCASSLEGTANQPQHFGDGTRLSIL.

The V and J genes are TRBV19 and TRBJ2-3; 10 nucleotides agree with TRBD2. The germline V gene encodes CDR1 LNHDA and CDR2 SQIVND (reference sequence). CDR3 length equals 15 residues. Trimming removed 5 bases from V and 3 bases from J; junction bases left unmatched: 5. CDR3 loop: CASSARTSGTDTQYF. CDR3 bases: TGTGCCAGTAGTGCCCGGACTAGCGGAACAGATACGCAGTATTTT.

The CDR3 DNA reads TGTGCCAGCAGCTCCGACTCTAGCTCCCATGAGCAGTTCTTC. Its translation is CASSSDSSSHEQFF. The chain links TRBV7-2 to TRBJ2-1; a weak D match, TRBD2 (5 bases). This CDR3 has 14 residues. Germline V gene sequence: CDR1 SGHTA, CDR2 FQGNSA. The ends were cut back, 4 bases at V and 8 bases at J, with 15 bases in the middle.

The chain joins TRBV4-3 to TRBJ2-6, with D perhaps TRBD1 (5 bases). With 0 bases removed from V and 2 bases from J, the gap between germline ends came to 11 bases. The germline V gene encodes CDR1 LGHNA and CDR2 YSLEER. The CDR3 loop spans 17 amino acids. As DNA, the CDR3 is TGCGCCAGCAGCCAAGAATGGGCAGGGACTGGGGCCAACGTCCTGACTTTC. It is translated as CASSQEWAGTGANVLTF.

The chain links TRBV28 to TRBJ1-3; 10 bases map to TRBD1. Germline CDR1 is MDHEN and CDR2 is SYDVKM. The CDR3 runs 16 residues. J was trimmed by 7 bases and V by 6 bases; bases with no gene match: 12. The CDR3, as DNA: TGTGCCAGCAGCTCCCTGACAGGGGGCATGCTCAACACCATATATTTT. Translated: CASSSLTGGMLNTIYF. The whole variable domain, filled in from reference TRBV28 and TRBJ1-3, reads DVKVTQSSRYLVKRTGEKVFLECVQDMDHENMFWYRQDPGLGLRLIYFSYDVKMKEKGDIPEGYSVSREKKERFSLILESASTNQTSMYLCASSSLTGGMLNTIYFGEGSWLTVV.